This T cell receptor (beta chain) comes out of a study of T-cell reconstitution after alpha-beta-depleted transplantation in children. This CDR3 has 14 residues. V was pared by 8 bases and J by 1 base, with 5 bases of the junction left unmatched. CDR1 is MNHEY and CDR2 is SVGEGT in the germline V gene. Preparation of the TCRbeta library was carried out with unique molecular identifiers. Using its own MiXCR run on the PCR reads, TCRdb lists one record per CDR3 protein. The table lists 100,000 or so distinct CDR3 sequences, 7.5% to 9% of them singletons, with around 17% in the top ten. This clonotype was seen only a few times. Its antigen is as yet unknown. Findings of the study overall: Approximately two months post-transplant, alpha-beta T cells reportedly originated from several hundred expanded graft clones. Recipient T cells and thymic progenitors that survived gave rise to the high TCRbeta diversity observed at day 60 in some patients. Among T cells one year after transplant, newly produced cells accounted for most counts and diversity.

The rearrangement joins TRBV6-2 or TRBV6-3 to TRBJ2-3; 8 bases agree with TRBD2. The sequences come from PBMCs, collected before TCRalphabeta/CD19-depleted stem cell transplant. The sequence was collected from a boy aged 2 to 9 with acute lymphoblastic leukemia, due to receive a stem cell transplant. This CDR3 reads CASREGGGTDTQYF. The CDR3 nucleotides read TGTGCCAGCCGGGAGGGAGGGGGCACAGATACGCAGTATTTT.